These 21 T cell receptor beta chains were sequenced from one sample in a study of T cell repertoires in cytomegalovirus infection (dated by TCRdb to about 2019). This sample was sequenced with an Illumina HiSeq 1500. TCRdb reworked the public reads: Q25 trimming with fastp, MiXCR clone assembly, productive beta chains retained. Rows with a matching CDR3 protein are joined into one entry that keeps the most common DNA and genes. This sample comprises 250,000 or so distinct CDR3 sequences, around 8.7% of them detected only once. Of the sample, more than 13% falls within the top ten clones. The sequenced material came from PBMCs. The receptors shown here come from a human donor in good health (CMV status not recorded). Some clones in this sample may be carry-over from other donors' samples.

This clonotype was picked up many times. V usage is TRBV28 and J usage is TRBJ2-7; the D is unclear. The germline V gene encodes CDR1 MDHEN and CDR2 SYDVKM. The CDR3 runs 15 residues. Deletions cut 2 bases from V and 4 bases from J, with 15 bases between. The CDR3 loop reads CASSLGPTRKYEQYF. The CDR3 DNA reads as TGTGCCAGCAGTTTAGGGCCGACTCGAAAGTACGAGCAGTACTTC.

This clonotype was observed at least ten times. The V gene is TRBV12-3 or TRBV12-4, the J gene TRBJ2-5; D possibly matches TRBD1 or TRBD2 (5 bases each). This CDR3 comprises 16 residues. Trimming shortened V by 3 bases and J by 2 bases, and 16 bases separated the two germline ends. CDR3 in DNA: TGTGCCAGCAGTTTCGGGGCGTTGGGGATTCAAGAGACCCAGTACTTC. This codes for CASSFGALGIQETQYF.

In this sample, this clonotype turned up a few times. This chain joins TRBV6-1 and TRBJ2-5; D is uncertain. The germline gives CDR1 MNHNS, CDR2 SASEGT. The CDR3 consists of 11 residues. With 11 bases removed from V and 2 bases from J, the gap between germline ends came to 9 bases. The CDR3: CAARVQETQYF. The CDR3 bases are TGTGCCGCAAGGGTACAAGAGACCCAGTACTTC.

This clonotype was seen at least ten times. CDR3 residues: CASNQGASRLSEQFF. The CDR3 coding sequence is TGTGCCAGTAATCAGGGGGCCTCTCGGCTCAGTGAGCAGTTCTTC. The chain joins TRBV19 to TRBJ2-1; 8 nucleotides agree with TRBD1. J lost 9 bases, V lost 7 bases, and 14 bases had no gene match. Per the germline V gene, CDR1 is LNHDA and CDR2 is SQIVND (reference sequence). The CDR3 is 15 amino acids.

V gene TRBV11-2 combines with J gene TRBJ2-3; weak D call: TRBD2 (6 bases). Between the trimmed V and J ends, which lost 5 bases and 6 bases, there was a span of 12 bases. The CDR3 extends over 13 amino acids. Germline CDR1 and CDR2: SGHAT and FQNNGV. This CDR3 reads CASSEDREDTQYF. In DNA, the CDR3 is TGTGCCAGCAGCGAGGACCGGGAGGATACGCAGTATTTT. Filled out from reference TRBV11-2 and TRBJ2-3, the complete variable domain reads EAGVAQSPRYKIIEKRQSVAFWCNPISGHATLYWYQQILGQGPKLLIQFQNNGVVDDSQLPKDRFSAERLKGVDSTLKIQPAKLEDSAVYLCASSEDREDTQYFGPGTRLTVL.

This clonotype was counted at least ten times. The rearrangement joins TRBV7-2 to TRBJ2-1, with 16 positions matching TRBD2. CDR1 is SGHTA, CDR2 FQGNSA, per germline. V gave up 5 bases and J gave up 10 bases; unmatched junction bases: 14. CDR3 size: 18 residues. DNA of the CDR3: TGTGCCAGCAGCCTTAGTGGGACTAGCGGGAGGGCCGTTCGGGAGCAGTTCTTC. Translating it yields CASSLSGTSGRAVREQFF.

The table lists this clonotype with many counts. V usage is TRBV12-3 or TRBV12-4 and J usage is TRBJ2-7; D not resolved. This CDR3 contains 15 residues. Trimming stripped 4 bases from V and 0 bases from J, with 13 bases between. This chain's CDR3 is CASSSQRRNSYEQYF. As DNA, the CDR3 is TGTGCCAGCAGTTCCCAAAGACGGAACTCCTACGAGCAGTACTTC.

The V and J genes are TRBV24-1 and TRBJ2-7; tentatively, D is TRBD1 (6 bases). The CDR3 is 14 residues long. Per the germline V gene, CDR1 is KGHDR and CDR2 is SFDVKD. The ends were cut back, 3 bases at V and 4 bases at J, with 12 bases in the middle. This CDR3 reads CATSDTGTKYEQYF. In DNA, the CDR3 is TGTGCCACCAGTGATACCGGGACAAAATACGAGCAGTACTTC.

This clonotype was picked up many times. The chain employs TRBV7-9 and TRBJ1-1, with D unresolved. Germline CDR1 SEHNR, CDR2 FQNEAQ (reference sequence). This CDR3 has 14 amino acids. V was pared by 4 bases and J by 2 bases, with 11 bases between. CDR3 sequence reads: CASSSVGHNTEAFF. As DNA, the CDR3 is TGTGCCAGCAGCTCGGTAGGGCATAACACTGAAGCTTTCTTT.

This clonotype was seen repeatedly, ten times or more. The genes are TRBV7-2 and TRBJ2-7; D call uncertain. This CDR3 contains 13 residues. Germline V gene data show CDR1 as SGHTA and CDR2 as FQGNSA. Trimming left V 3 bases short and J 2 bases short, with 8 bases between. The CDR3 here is CASSLNGPYEQYF. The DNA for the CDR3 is TGTGCCAGCAGCTTGAACGGACCCTACGAGCAGTACTTC.

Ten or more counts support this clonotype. As DNA, the CDR3 is TGTGCCAGCAGCTTAGGGGGAGGGACAGGGAAACGGAACACTGAAGCTTTCTTT. It codes for CASSLGGGTGKRNTEAFF. The V call is TRBV7-2, the J call TRBJ1-1; 9 bases map to TRBD1. This CDR3 has 18 residues. Germline-derived CDR1 and CDR2 are SGHTA and FQGNSA. The V and J ends lost 1 base and 1 base, in that order; junction bases with no gene match: 10.

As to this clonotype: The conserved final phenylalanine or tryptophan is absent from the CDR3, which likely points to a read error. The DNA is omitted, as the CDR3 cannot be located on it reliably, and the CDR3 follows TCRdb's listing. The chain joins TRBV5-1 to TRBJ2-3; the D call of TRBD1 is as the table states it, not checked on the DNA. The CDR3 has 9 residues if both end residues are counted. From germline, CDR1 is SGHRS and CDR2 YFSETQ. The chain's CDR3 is CASSSRDHS.

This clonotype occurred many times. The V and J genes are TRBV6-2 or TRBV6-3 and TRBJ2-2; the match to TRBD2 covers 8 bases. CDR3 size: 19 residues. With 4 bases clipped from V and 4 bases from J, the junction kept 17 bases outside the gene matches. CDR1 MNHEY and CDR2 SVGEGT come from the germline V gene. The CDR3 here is CASSSTPTVGGAFTGELFF. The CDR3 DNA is TGTGCCAGCAGTTCAACCCCTACTGTCGGGGGGGCCTTCACCGGGGAGCTGTTTTTT.

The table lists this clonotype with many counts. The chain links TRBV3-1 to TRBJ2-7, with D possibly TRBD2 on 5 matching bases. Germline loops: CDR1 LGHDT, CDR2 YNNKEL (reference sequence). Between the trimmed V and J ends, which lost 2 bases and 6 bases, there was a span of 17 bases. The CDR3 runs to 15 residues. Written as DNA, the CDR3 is TGTGCCAGCAGCCAATCCGAGAGGGCGCGTTGCGAGCAGTACTTC. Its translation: CASSQSERARCEQYF.

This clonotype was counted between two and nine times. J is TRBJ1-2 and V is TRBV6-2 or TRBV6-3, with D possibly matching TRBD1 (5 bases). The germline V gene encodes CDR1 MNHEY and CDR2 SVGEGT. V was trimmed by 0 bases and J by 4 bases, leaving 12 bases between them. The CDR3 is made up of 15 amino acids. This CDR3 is CASSYSSDKIYGYTF. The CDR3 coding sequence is TGTGCCAGCAGTTACTCGTCGGACAAGATCTATGGCTACACCTTC.

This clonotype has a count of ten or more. The CDR3 DNA sequence: TGTGCCAGCAGCCCCTACGGGAGGGGTGAGACCCAGTACTTC. Translating it yields CASSPYGRGETQYF. The V and J genes are TRBV7-2 and TRBJ2-5, with 8 bases identical to TRBD2. CDR3 length equals 14 residues. Germline V gene data show CDR1 as SGHTA and CDR2 as FQGNSA. J was trimmed by 5 bases and V by 5 bases; bases with no gene match: 7. Variable domain in full (rest from reference TRBV7-2 and TRBJ2-5): GAGVSQSPSNKVTEKGKDVELRCDPISGHTALYWYRQSLGQGLEFLIYFQGNSAPDKSGLPSDRFSAERTGGSVSTLTIQRTQQEDSAVYLCASSPYGRGETQYFGPGTRLLVL.

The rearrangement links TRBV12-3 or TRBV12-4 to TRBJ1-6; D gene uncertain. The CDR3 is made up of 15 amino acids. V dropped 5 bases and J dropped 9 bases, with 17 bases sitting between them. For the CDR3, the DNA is TGTGCCAGCAGTCCCCGACGTCGGGGAGGTTCACCCCTCCACTTT. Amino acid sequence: CASSPRRRGGSPLHF.

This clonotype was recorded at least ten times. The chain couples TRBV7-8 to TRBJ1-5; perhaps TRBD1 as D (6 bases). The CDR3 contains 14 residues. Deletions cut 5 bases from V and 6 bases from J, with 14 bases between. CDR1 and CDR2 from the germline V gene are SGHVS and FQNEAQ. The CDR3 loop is CASSLTGKVQPQHF. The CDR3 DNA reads TGTGCCAGCAGCCTCACAGGGAAGGTTCAGCCCCAGCATTTT.

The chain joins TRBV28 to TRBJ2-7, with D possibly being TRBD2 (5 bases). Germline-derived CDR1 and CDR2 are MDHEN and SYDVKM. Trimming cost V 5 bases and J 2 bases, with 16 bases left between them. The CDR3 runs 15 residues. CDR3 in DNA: TGTGCCAGCAGTCCAAGCGGCACTGTGCCCTACGAGCAGTACTTC. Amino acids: CASSPSGTVPYEQYF.

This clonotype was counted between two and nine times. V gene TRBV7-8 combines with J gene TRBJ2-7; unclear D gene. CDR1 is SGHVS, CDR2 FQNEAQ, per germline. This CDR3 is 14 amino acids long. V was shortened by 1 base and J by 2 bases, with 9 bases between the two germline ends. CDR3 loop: CASSLGDPPYEQYF. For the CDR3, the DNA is TGTGCCAGCAGCTTAGGTGACCCCCCCTACGAGCAGTACTTC.

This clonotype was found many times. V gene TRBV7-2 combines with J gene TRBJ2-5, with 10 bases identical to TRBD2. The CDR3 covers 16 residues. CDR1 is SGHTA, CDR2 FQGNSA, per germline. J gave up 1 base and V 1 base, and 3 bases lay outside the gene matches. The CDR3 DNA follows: TGTGCCAGCAGCTTAGGTAGCGGGGGGCCCCAAGAGACCCAGTACTTC. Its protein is CASSLGSGGPQETQYF.